This T cell receptor beta chain was documented in a study of blood T cell repertoires in COVID-19. The junction had 6 bases not matched to a gene; V was cut back by 4 bases and J by 8 bases. Germline assignment: CDR1 MNHNY and CDR2 SVGAGI (reference sequence). The length of the CDR3 is 13 residues. Measured with immunoSEQ multiplex PCR; TCRdb has only the in-frame clones, and not every one. This table holds hundreds of thousands of clones, approximately 85% found once. This clone showed up just once. The sequencing input was peripheral blood. The chain uses TRBV6-6 and TRBJ1-1, with 8 bases aligning to TRBD1. The sequence came from a human donor in a cohort sampled during active COVID-19. CDR3 region: CASSSTGVPEAFF. The DNA for the CDR3 is TGTGCCAGCAGTTCGACAGGGGTTCCCGAAGCTTTCTTT.